What follows describes a single T cell receptor beta chain. The data were obtained in a study of blood T cell repertoires in COVID-19. Study information: The United States, Italy and Spain were the sources of the acute and convalescent COVID-19 samples. Sources were T cells, B-cell-depleted T cells, or PBMCs; the material itself was cDNA or gDNA.

The CDR3 is made up of 14 amino acids. Trimming at V came to 8 bases and at J to 2 bases, leaving 7 bases not matched to a gene. The germline V gene has CDR1 SEHNR and CDR2 FQNEAQ (reference sequence). Authors' methods: Amplification of reference gene primers was used by the study to estimate nucleated cell counts. Generated by immunoSEQ multiplex PCR, the TCRdb table keeps only in-frame clones and is missing some. D and trimming come from the DNA, and the V and J calls and clone size come from that table. The sample holds about 220,000 clones, 75% to 85% seen once. Sequencing input: peripheral blood. This rearrangement joins TRBV7-9 to TRBJ2-3, with 7 bases fitting TRBD1. The receptor's source is a man aged 45 to 65 with active or convalescent COVID-19. The chain's CDR3 is CASWGQKTTDTQYF. The CDR3 DNA sequence: TGTGCCAGCTGGGGACAGAAGACCACAGATACGCAGTATTTT.